This T cell receptor beta chain was retrieved from a study of EBV T-cell therapy then PD-1 blockade in nasopharyngeal carcinoma (dated by TCRdb to the early 2020s). To note about this clone: Its recognized antigen is unknown. The record has no base qualities; no much larger clone is one base away.

The treatment or condition label here, explained by the study, means: AdE1-LMPpoly-expanded autologous EBV-specific T-cell therapy followed by anti-PD-1 nivolumab. V is pared back by 0 bases and J by 5 bases, with 11 bases lying between the germline termini. The CDR3 starts with the cysteine, ends with the phenylalanine, and has 14 residues. CDR3 DNA is the only sequence kept; it has 42 bases, read in frame from the first base. The germline V gene encodes CDR1 SGHRS and CDR2 YFSETQ. The Qiagen DNeasy Kit was used to extract genomic DNA from the sorted cells. TCR beta chain deep sequencing was performed on the immunoSEQ platform. Under the source paper's analysis protocol: Repertoire data analysis was performed with the immunoSEQ Analyzer software. TCRdb retrieved this table from immuneACCESS and kept in-frame rearrangements only. Not all clones are present; in checked studies, unresolved V genes account for under half, and no reason is known for the remainder. Clone size and V and J calls were adopted from that table, with D and trimming inferred from the DNA. For this sample the table gives tens of thousands of clones, of which under 90% were detected only once. About 27% of the sample is taken by the ten largest.

The chain is assembled from TRBV5-1 and TRBJ1-2, with the D gene uncertain. The sequences come from CD8+ T cells from blood, collected at roughly day 60 from a patient whose treatment included autologous EBV-specific T cells and nivolumab. This sequence was found in a middle-aged man with nasopharyngeal carcinoma. The CDR3 protein is CASSLGHWLYGYTF. The nucleotide sequence is TGCGCCAGCAGCTTGGGTCATTGGTTATATGGCTACACCTTC.